The clone carrying this T cell receptor beta chain was seen only a few times. Its cognate antigen is unknown. V was shortened by 6 bases and J by 3 bases, with 18 bases between the two germline ends. CDR1 and CDR2 from the germline V gene are LNHDA and SQIVND (reference sequence). CDR3 length equals 15 residues. Ahead of sequencing, the ViraFEST assay grew antigen-specific CD4+ T cells using viral peptide pools. With more than 9 days of culture completed, CD4+ T cells were isolated. Nucleocapsid antibody tests were negative, and the vaccine recipients had no prior SARS-CoV-2 infection. Only in-frame clones appear in the TCRdb table, and some are missing; sequencing was by immunoSEQ multiplex PCR. The sample holds 25,000 to 30,000 clones, around 72% seen once. The data originate from a study of vaccination effects on CD4 cells after COVID-19. Points from the study as a whole: Few convalescent patients and no early post-infection timepoints were included in the study.

The J gene is TRBJ2-7, the V gene TRBV19; D perhaps matches TRBD1 (5 bases). The receptor's source is a human donor who received a COVID-19 vaccine. Sequences were derived from CD4+ T cells from PBMCs cultured with SARS-CoV-2 spike peptides, sampled before COVID-19 vaccination. The CDR3: CASSHWAGNVYEQYF. CDR3 DNA sequence: TGTGCCAGTAGCCACTGGGCAGGGAATGTCTACGAGCAGTACTTC.